The 30 T cell receptor beta chains reported below all come from one sample, sequenced in a study of response to subunit inactivated influenza vaccine. TCRdb re-derived calls from the RT-PCR reads in MiXCR, one entry per CDR3 protein. The repertoire holds more than 450,000 distinct CDR3 sequences, 12% seen once, with roughly a tenth in the top ten. The sequences come from PBMCs from blood, collected on the day of vaccination. The receptor set was obtained from a middle-aged man who received an inactivated influenza vaccine.

The chain recombines TRBV29-1 with TRBJ2-7; 9 bases fit TRBD1. V trimming: 7 bases; J trimming: 3 bases; junction bases outside the gene matches: 7. CDR3 size: 13 residues. Germline V CDR1 and CDR2: SQVTM, ANQGSEA. The CDR3 region has the DNA TGCAGCGGGATGGGACAGGGACGCTACGAGCAGTACTTC. It encodes CSGMGQGRYEQYF.

This clonotype was detected ten times or more. The rearrangement uses TRBV7-4 and TRBJ2-1; the D gene could be TRBD1 or TRBD2 (6 bases each). The V gene lost 0 bases and the J gene lost 0 bases, with 18 bases spanning the gap. There are 19 residues in the CDR3. Per the germline V gene, CDR1 is SGHVT and CDR2 is SQSDAQ. The CDR3 DNA reads as TGTGCCAGCAGCTTAGCGCGGGGACACTATATTCGCTCCTACAATGAGCAGTTCTTC. Protein: CASSLARGHYIRSYNEQFF.

This sequence joins TRBV5-5 and TRBJ2-1; 10 nucleotides align to TRBD2. The V gene end was trimmed by 4 bases and the J gene end by 8 bases; junction bases not matched to a gene: 12. Germline lookup yields CDR1 SGHKS and CDR2 YYEKEE (reference sequence). The CDR3 totals 16 residues. In DNA, the CDR3 is TGTGCCAGCAGCGTGTCACTAGCGGGAAGCCTTGATGAGCAGTTCTTC. This encodes CASSVSLAGSLDEQFF. Looking up the rest from reference TRBV5-5 and TRBJ2-1 gives the full variable domain: DAGVTQSPTHLIKTRGQQVTLRCSPISGHKSVSWYQQVLGQGPQFIFQYYEKEERGRGNFPDRFSARQFPNYSSELNVNALLLGDSALYLCASSVSLAGSLDEQFFGPGTRLTVL.

There are a few counts of this clonotype. The chain employs TRBV6-1 and TRBJ2-1; 8 bases are a match to TRBD2. From germline, CDR1 is MNHNS and CDR2 SASEGT. This CDR3 is 13 amino acids long. The J segment lost 9 bases and the V segment lost 6 bases, leaving 7 bases of the junction unmatched. CDR3 in amino acids: CASRESGSSEQFF. CDR3 DNA sequence: TGTGCCAGCAGGGAGAGCGGGAGTAGTGAGCAGTTCTTC.

V is TRBV7-2 and J is TRBJ1-2; D is unresolved. Trimming cost V 5 bases and J 2 bases, with 9 bases left between them. In germline, CDR1 is SGHTA, CDR2 FQGNSA. The CDR3 is made up of 13 amino acids. The chain's CDR3 is CASSLSDNYGYTF. The CDR3 coding sequence is TGTGCCAGCAGCCTGTCGGACAACTATGGCTACACCTTC.

The rearrangement joins TRBV29-1 to TRBJ2-3, with 12 nucleotides matching TRBD2. The CDR3 contains 15 residues. The V gene's germline CDR1 is SQVTM and CDR2 ANQGSEA. Unmatched junction bases numbered 7, after V lost 6 bases and J lost 3 bases. CDR3 amino acids: CSVLAGGPRTDTQYF. In DNA, the CDR3 is TGCAGCGTGCTAGCGGGAGGGCCCAGAACAGATACGCAGTATTTT.

The chain has TRBV15 and TRBJ2-2; D not certain. CDR3 length: 16 amino acids. Germline V gene sequence: CDR1 LNHNV, CDR2 YYDKDF (reference sequence). V was pared by 6 bases and J by 7 bases, with 21 bases between. The CDR3 loop reads CATSPSINTVHGELFF. The CDR3 nucleotides read TGTGCCACCAGTCCGTCCATCAATACAGTGCACGGGGAGCTGTTTTTT.

This clonotype occurred a few times. The J gene is TRBJ2-2, the V gene TRBV3-1, with TRBD2 as a possible D gene (5 bases). The CDR3 length is 14 residues. CDR1 is LGHDT and CDR2 is YNNKEL in the germline V gene (reference sequence). V lost 5 bases to trimming and J lost 3 bases, with 10 bases between them. CDR3 bases: TGTGCCAGCAGCTCGGGATTACACACCGGGGAGCTGTTTTTT. It specifies CASSSGLHTGELFF.

V and J are TRBV15 and TRBJ1-5; TRBD1 agrees at 12 bases. The length of the CDR3 is 15 residues. The trim removed 5 bases at V and 6 bases at J, leaving 5 bases unmatched. CDR1 and CDR2 (germline): LNHNV, YYDKDF (reference sequence). CDR3 sequence reads: CATSAGTGGGQPQHF. DNA for the CDR3: TGTGCCACCAGCGCCGGGACAGGGGGCGGTCAGCCCCAGCATTTT.

This clonotype came up a few times. The V gene is TRBV28, the J gene TRBJ2-1; 12 bases fit TRBD2. V shed 7 bases and J 3 bases; nucleotides not matched to a gene: 1. Germline V CDR1 and CDR2: MDHEN, SYDVKM. This CDR3 region has 14 residues. CDR3 amino acids: CASTSGRVYNEQFF. The CDR3 coding sequence is TGTGCCAGCACTAGCGGGAGGGTCTACAATGAGCAGTTCTTC.

This clonotype was seen ten or more times. This chain uses TRBV12-3 or TRBV12-4 with TRBJ2-1, with D possibly TRBD2 on 5 matching bases. CDR3 length: 14 residues. V shed 5 bases and J shed 6 bases, with 14 bases lying between them. The CDR3 sequence is CASSRQAGGNEQFF. The CDR3 coding sequence is TGTGCCAGCAGTCGCCAGGCCGGAGGCAATGAGCAGTTCTTC.

This clonotype was counted a few times. The chain has TRBV25-1 and TRBJ2-7, with 8 bases aligning to TRBD1. CDR1 and CDR2 from the germline V gene are MGHDK and SYGVNS. The CDR3 has 15 residues. With V trimmed by 3 bases and J by 4 bases, 8 bases remained unmatched. CDR3 bases: TGTGCCAGCAGTGATCCCGGACAGGGTATTTACGAGCAGTACTTC. Protein: CASSDPGQGIYEQYF.

Only a few counts were recorded for this clonotype. The rearrangement uses TRBV20-1 and TRBJ2-5; 12 bases fit TRBD2. The ends lost 6 bases at V and 5 bases at J; junction bases unmatched: 16. CDR1 is DFQATT and CDR2 is SNEGSKA in the germline V gene (reference sequence). The CDR3 is 17 residues long. The CDR3 coding sequence is TGCAGTGCCCTAAACCGAGGCCTAGCGGGAGGGAGGGAGACCCAGTACTTC. Its translation: CSALNRGLAGGRETQYF.

This clonotype occurred a few times. V gene TRBV12-3 or TRBV12-4 combines with J gene TRBJ2-2; the D gene is possibly TRBD1 (6 bases). This CDR3 has 14 amino acids. Trimming cost V 7 bases and J 6 bases, with 15 bases left between them. The CDR3 here is CASTLSRGSGELFF. As DNA, the CDR3 is TGTGCCAGCACCCTAAGCAGGGGATCCGGGGAGCTGTTTTTT.

This clonotype has more than one count but fewer than ten. The chain joins TRBV7-2 to TRBJ2-3; 9 bases line up with TRBD1. The germline gives CDR1 SGHTA, CDR2 FQGNSA. The ends lost 7 bases at V and 6 bases at J; junction bases unmatched: 5. The CDR3 runs to 13 residues. CDR3: CASTRDRVDTQYF. As DNA, the CDR3 is TGTGCCAGCACCAGGGACAGGGTGGATACGCAGTATTTT.

This sequence joins TRBV12-3 or TRBV12-4 and TRBJ2-4; D is uncertain. V was clipped by 5 bases and J by 7 bases, with 18 bases between them. The CDR3 extends over 15 amino acids. DNA for the CDR3: TGTGCCAGCAGTCCCAGCTATTCCCCCCCGAACATTCAGTACTTC. Protein: CASSPSYSPPNIQYF.

This clonotype was picked up a small number of times. The CDR3 bases are TGTGCCAGCAGGGGGACCCGCCGCACGCAGTATTTT. Translation: CASRGTRRTQYF. This chain connects TRBV6-5 to TRBJ2-3; TRBD1 or TRBD2 may be the D gene (5 bases each). Germline CDR1 and CDR2: MNHEY and SVGAGI. This CDR3 has 12 amino acids. V lost 6 bases and J 9 bases, leaving 13 bases between the germline ends.

The rearrangement joins TRBV7-9 to TRBJ2-3, with 9 bases lining up with TRBD1. Losses at the gene ends were 4 bases for V and 1 base for J; bases not matched to a gene: 21. Germline lookup yields CDR1 SEHNR and CDR2 FQNEAQ (reference sequence). This CDR3 has 21 residues. CDR3 DNA: TGTGCCAGCAGCTCGTTCCTCCGGGACAGGGATTCGGAGGCTCGCACAGATACGCAGTATTTT. This translates into CASSSFLRDRDSEARTDTQYF.

This clonotype was counted at least ten times. The gene calls are TRBV20-1 and TRBJ2-3; D remains ambiguous. The germline V and J ends were trimmed by 4 bases and 2 bases, with 4 bases remaining between them. The CDR3 consists of 11 residues. Germline V lookup: CDR1 DFQATT, CDR2 SNEGSKA (reference sequence). The CDR3 DNA sequence: TGCAGTGCTACAACCACAGATACGCAGTATTTT. Protein product: CSATTTDTQYF.

This clonotype has at least ten counts. This chain links TRBV18 with TRBJ2-7; TRBD2 matches 10 bases. V dropped 1 base and J dropped 2; count of bases not matched to a gene: 5. In germline, CDR1 is KGHSH, CDR2 LQKENI. This CDR3 spans 16 amino acids. As DNA, the CDR3 is TGTGCCAGCTCACCACAAGGACTAGCGGACGCCTACGAGCAGTACTTC. Amino acid sequence: CASSPQGLADAYEQYF.

The chain's CDR3 is CASSLVLGTGLAETQYF. CDR3 sequence (DNA): TGTGCCAGCAGTTTAGTCCTAGGGACAGGGTTAGCAGAGACCCAGTACTTC. V and J are TRBV27 and TRBJ2-5, with 9 positions matching TRBD1. The CDR3 spans 17 residues. V shed 2 bases and J 4 bases; nucleotides not matched to a gene: 11. Germline V gene data show CDR1 as MNHEY and CDR2 as SMNVEV (reference sequence).

This clonotype turned up a few times. The chain is built from TRBV18 and TRBJ2-7; 9 bases map to TRBD1. Germline loops: CDR1 KGHSH, CDR2 LQKENI. The CDR3 runs to 14 residues. After removal of 4 bases from V and 2 bases from J, the junction contained 3 bases not matched to a gene. CDR3 amino acids: CASSQRTGAYEQYF. In DNA, the CDR3 is TGTGCCAGCTCACAGCGGACAGGGGCCTACGAGCAGTACTTC.

This clonotype was counted between two and nine times. This chain links TRBV10-2 with TRBJ2-7; 14 bases align to TRBD2. The germline CDR1 and CDR2 sequences are WSHSY and SAAADI. The V gene end was trimmed by 6 bases and the J gene end by 3 bases; junction bases not matched to a gene: 7. The CDR3 is 16 amino acids. The CDR3 is CASRETSGGVFYEQYF. Here the CDR3 DNA reads TGCGCCAGCAGGGAGACTAGCGGGGGGGTTTTCTACGAGCAGTACTTC.

This chain connects TRBV7-2 to TRBJ2-1; the D gene is possibly TRBD1 (5 bases). Trimming removed 5 bases at V and 6 bases at J, with 14 bases between. Germline V lookup: CDR1 SGHTA, CDR2 FQGNSA. The CDR3 is made up of 14 amino acids. The CDR3 spells CASSVQGLINEQFF. CDR3 bases: TGTGCCAGCAGCGTGCAGGGCCTCATCAATGAGCAGTTCTTC.

The sample holds a few counts of this clonotype. The chain links TRBV28 to TRBJ2-3; D may be TRBD1 (5 bases). Germline assignment: CDR1 MDHEN and CDR2 SYDVKM. CDR3 size: 15 residues. The V end was cut by 7 bases, the J end by 0 bases, with 14 bases between. CDR3 sequence (DNA): TGTGCCAGCACCGTGGGGCAGGCCAGCACAGATACGCAGTATTTT. It is translated as CASTVGQASTDTQYF.

The J gene is TRBJ2-7, the V gene TRBV20-1; unclear D gene. Germline V gene lookup returns CDR1 DFQATT and CDR2 SNEGSKA (reference sequence). Between the trimmed V and J ends, which lost 0 bases and 2 bases, there was a span of 5 bases. This CDR3 region has 12 residues. CDR3 bases: TGCAGTGCTAGAGAGACGGCCTACGAGCAGTACTTC. As protein: CSARETAYEQYF.

This clonotype was found a few times. J is TRBJ1-3 and V is TRBV28, with D possibly TRBD1 on 6 matching bases. The CDR3 is made up of 15 amino acids. Germline V CDR1 and CDR2: MDHEN, SYDVKM. Trimming removed 7 bases at V and 0 bases at J, with 13 bases between. The CDR3 bases are TGTGCCAGCACCGACTCGGGGGCCTCTGGAAACACCATATATTTT. As protein: CASTDSGASGNTIYF. Looking up the rest from reference TRBV28 and TRBJ1-3 gives the full variable domain: DVKVTQSSRYLVKRTGEKVFLECVQDMDHENMFWYRQDPGLGLRLIYFSYDVKMKEKGDIPEGYSVSREKKERFSLILESASTNQTSMYLCASTDSGASGNTIYFGEGSWLTVV.

This clonotype was recorded at least ten times. This chain uses TRBV6-1 with TRBJ1-5; D might be TRBD1 (6 bases). CDR3 length equals 15 residues. V was clipped by 2 bases and J by 7 bases, with 15 bases between them. Germline V gene lookup returns CDR1 MNHNS and CDR2 SASEGT. CDR3 coding DNA: TGTGCCAGCAGTGAATTTGCCGTGACAGGACAGCCCCAGCATTTT. Translating gives CASSEFAVTGQPQHF.

This clonotype was seen many times. This chain connects TRBV12-3 or TRBV12-4 to TRBJ2-1, with D unresolved. The CDR3 totals 15 residues. The V and J ends lost 7 bases and 2 bases respectively, with 15 bases between them. DNA for the CDR3: TGTGCCAGCACCCACTCGGCGATAGCCTACAATGAGCAGTTCTTC. Encoded protein: CASTHSAIAYNEQFF.

This clonotype was picked up a small number of times. The chain couples TRBV15 to TRBJ1-6, with D maybe TRBD1 (5 bases). The CDR3 runs to 15 residues. The V end lost 0 bases, the J end lost 7 bases, and 10 bases lay between the germline ends. The germline CDR1 and CDR2 sequences are LNHNV and YYDKDF (reference sequence). As DNA, the CDR3 is TGTGCCACCAGCAGAGATTGGCAGGGAAATTCACCCCTCCACTTT. This codes for CATSRDWQGNSPLHF.